Presented here are 5 T cell receptor beta chains from one specimen sequenced in a study of OX40 agonist ivuxolimab in advanced cancers. Here immunoSEQ multiplex PCR was the method, and the copy in TCRdb shows in-frame clones only, minus some. The table shows 60,000 to 65,000 clones, with roughly 89% occurring only once. The sequences come from CD4+ or CD8+ T cells sorted from blood, collected in a trial of the OX40 agonist ivuxolimab. Receptors originate from an adult with an advanced solid tumor such as melanoma, head and neck, liver or kidney cancer.

The chain has TRBV11-2 and TRBJ1-3; unclear D gene. Germline V gene lookup returns CDR1 SGHAT and CDR2 FQNNGV. The CDR3 length is 15 residues. With 0 bases removed from V and 2 bases from J, the gap between germline ends came to 8 bases. DNA for the CDR3: TGTGCCAGCAGCTTAGAGTTCCGAGCTGGAAACACCATATATTTT. Amino acid sequence: CASSLEFRAGNTIYF.

The count of this clone is one. V and J are TRBV18 and TRBJ2-6; D may correspond to TRBD1 or TRBD2 (5 bases each). The CDR3 consists of 17 residues. V was pared by 1 base and J by 4 bases, with 14 bases between. CDR1 is KGHSH, CDR2 LQKENI, per germline. The CDR3 loop reads CASSPRGAGTGANVLTF. CDR3 in DNA: TGTGCCAGCTCACCACGGGGCGCAGGGACCGGGGCCAACGTCCTGACTTTC.

The V and J genes are TRBV11-2 and TRBJ2-1; D possibly corresponds to TRBD2 (5 bases). V was clipped by 7 bases and J by 0 bases, with 16 bases between them. Germline V gene data show CDR1 as SGHAT and CDR2 as FQNNGV. The CDR3 is 16 residues long. The CDR3 DNA is TGTGCCAGCACGACCCAGGACTCGAGCTCCTACAATGAGCAGTTCTTC. Protein: CASTTQDSSSYNEQFF. The full variable domain, completed using reference TRBV11-2 and TRBJ2-1, is EAGVAQSPRYKIIEKRQSVAFWCNPISGHATLYWYQQILGQGPKLLIQFQNNGVVDDSQLPKDRFSAERLKGVDSTLKIQPAKLEDSAVYLCASTTQDSSSYNEQFFGPGTRLTVL.

This chain uses TRBV28 with TRBJ2-6, with D maybe TRBD2 (6 bases). This CDR3 contains 16 residues. Looked up from germline, CDR1 is MDHEN and CDR2 is SYDVKM. The V end lost 4 bases, the J end lost 4 bases, and 14 bases lay between the germline ends. The CDR3 bases are TGTGCCAGCAGTTCCCTGGGGGAGGCGGGGGCCAACGTCCTGACTTTC. Amino acid sequence: CASSSLGEAGANVLTF.

This rearrangement joins TRBV5-5 to TRBJ2-7, with 9 bases fitting TRBD1. This CDR3 is 14 amino acids long. Germline V lookup: CDR1 SGHKS, CDR2 YYEKEE (reference sequence). After removal of 4 bases from V and 3 bases from J, the junction contained 5 bases not matched to a gene. CDR3: CASSGDRVGYEQYF. The DNA for the CDR3 is TGTGCCAGCAGCGGGGACAGGGTGGGCTACGAGCAGTACTTC.